These T cell receptor beta chains were read from a single sample in a study of blood T cell repertoires in COVID-19. The repertoire was sequenced with immunoSEQ multiplex PCR; TCRdb's copy has only in-frame clones and lacks some. The sample yields 35,000 to 45,000 clones, around 74% seen once. The sample consisted of peripheral blood. The receptor set was obtained from a man aged 65-85 years with acute or convalescent COVID-19. Each CDR3 is given with its conserved first and last residue. The D gene is left open where the match is weak. Only some rows state a clone size, as once, few, many or a class for expanded clones.

D	size	V	J	length	DNA	CDR3
-	-	TRBV7-8	TRBJ1-1	13	TGTGCCAGCAGCTTAGCGCGTCACACTGAAGCTTTCTTT	CASSLARHTEAFF
-	few	TRBV15	TRBJ2-6	12	TGTGCCACCAGCAGAGACCGCAACGTCCTGACTTTC	CATSRDRNVLTF
TRBD1	-	TRBV12-3/TRBV12-4	TRBJ1-1	13	TGTGCCAGCAGAGGGACAGGGAACACTGAAGCTTTCTTT	CASRGTGNTEAFF
-	-	TRBV11-2	TRBJ1-1	16	TGTGCCAGCAGATTCGGCTGGGCGGGGTGGGACTCTGAAGCTTTCTTT	CASRFGWAGWDSEAFF
TRBD1	-	TRBV7-3	TRBJ1-1	14	TGTGCCAGCAGCCCACAGGGGGCTGGGACTGAAGCTTTCTTT	CASSPQGAGTEAFF
-	-	TRBV27	TRBJ1-1	14	TGTGCCAGCAGTTTATGGGACACGAACACTGAAGCTTTCTTT	CASSLWDTNTEAFF
TRBD2	-	TRBV2	TRBJ2-2	16	TGTGCCAGCACGGGGGTAGCGGGAGGGAACACCGGGGAGCTGTTTTTT	CASTGVAGGNTGELFF
-	many	TRBV21-1	TRBJ2-1	15	TGTGCCAGCAGCAAAGGAGGGTACTATAACAATGAGCAGTTCTTC	CASSKGGYYNNEQFF
TRBD1	-	TRBV3-1/TRBV3-2	TRBJ1-6	15	TGTGCCAGCAGCCGGACAGGGAGAGGGAATTCACCCCTCCACTTT	CASSRTGRGNSPLHF
-	-	TRBV27	TRBJ2-6	14	TGTGCCAGCAGCCCAGGAACTGGGGCCAACGTCCTGACTTTC	CASSPGTGANVLTF
TRBD1	-	TRBV27	TRBJ2-7	17	TGTGCCAGCAGTTTTATAGGTGGGACAGGGCGGGGCTACGAGCAGTACTTC	CASSFIGGTGRGYEQYF
TRBD1	-	TRBV4-3	TRBJ1-1	14	TGCGCCAGCAGCCTAGCTCGGACAGGGGCTTCAGCTTTCTTT	CASSLARTGASAFF
-	-	TRBV2	TRBJ1-2	13	TGTGCCAGCAGTGAATTTGAGGACTATGGCTACACCTTC	CASSEFEDYGYTF
-	-	TRBV29-1	TRBJ1-3	16	TGCAGCGTTGAACGCCAGGGGCCCAACTCTGGAAACACCATATATTTT	CSVERQGPNSGNTIYF
-	-	TRBV7-9	TRBJ1-6	16	TGTGCCAGCAGTTCTACAGGCAGCTCCTATAATTCACCCCTCCACTTT	CASSSTGSSYNSPLHF
-	-	TRBV19	TRBJ1-2	16	TGTGCCAGTAGTATTTCTTGGAAAGGGGCTAACTATGGCTACACCTTC	CASSISWKGANYGYTF
-	-	TRBV5-4	TRBJ2-2	14	TGTGCCAGCAGCTCGGGACTTTCCACCGGGGAGCTGTTTTTT	CASSSGLSTGELFF
-	-	TRBV6-5	TRBJ2-3	15	TGTGCCAGCAGTACCCGTGGGACACTCACAGATACGCAGTATTTT	CASSTRGTLTDTQYF
-	-	TRBV6-2/TRBV6-3	TRBJ2-3	16	TGTGCCAGCAGGCCTTTACAGGGAATCGGCACAGATACGCAGTATTTT	CASRPLQGIGTDTQYF
TRBD2	-	TRBV7-6	TRBJ2-1	18	TGTGCCAGCAGCTTAACCCCGGTTGGTAGCGGGAGGAAGAATGAGCAGTTCTTC	CASSLTPVGSGRKNEQFF
-	-	TRBV27	TRBJ2-7	13	TGTGCCAGCAGTTTAGGAGGGTTGGGGGAGCAGTACTTC	CASSLGGLGEQYF
TRBD2	once	TRBV6-2/TRBV6-3	TRBJ2-2	17	TGTGCCAGCAGCCGGACTAGCGGGAGTCCCAACATCGGGGAGCTGTTTTTT	CASSRTSGSPNIGELFF
-	few	TRBV2	TRBJ2-1	11	TGTGCCAGCAGTGACCTACCCGAGCAGTTCTTC	CASSDLPEQFF
-	-	TRBV7-2	TRBJ2-7	13	TGTGCCAGCAGCTACGACAGGAACTACGAGCAGTACTTC	CASSYDRNYEQYF
TRBD1	-	TRBV3-1/TRBV3-2	TRBJ1-6	16	TGTGCCAGCAGCCAAGATAGCACAGGGGCAGGGTCACCCCTCCACTTT	CASSQDSTGAGSPLHF
-	-	TRBV6-5	TRBJ2-3	15	TGTGCCAGCAGTCTCGGGGGGCCCCCCACAGATACGCAGTATTTT	CASSLGGPPTDTQYF
-	once	TRBV20-1	TRBJ2-7	11	TGCAGTGCTCTGAGATCCTACGAGCAGTACTTC	CSALRSYEQYF
TRBD1	-	TRBV9	TRBJ2-7	15	TGTGCCAGCAGCGTAGGGGGACAGGGGGACTACGAGCAGTACTTC	CASSVGGQGDYEQYF
TRBD1	-	TRBV7-2	TRBJ2-2	15	TGTGCCAGCAGGACCGGGACAGGTGGTTCCGGGGAGCTGTTTTTT	CASRTGTGGSGELFF
-	-	TRBV7-9	TRBJ2-7	13	TGTGCCAGCAGCCTGGACAGCTCCCGGGAGCAGTACTTC	CASSLDSSREQYF
TRBD1	once	TRBV11-2	TRBJ2-7	16	TGTGCCAGCAGCACCGCGTCCGGGACAGGGGGTTACGAGCAGTACTTC	CASSTASGTGGYEQYF
-	-	TRBV19	TRBJ2-1	13	TGTGCCAGTAGTATAGATTTCCTAGCGGAGCAGTTCTTC	CASSIDFLAEQFF
TRBD2	-	TRBV7-2	TRBJ2-5	15	TGTGCCAGCAGATTTGGCGGGAGGGTGGGAGAGACCCAGTACTTC	CASRFGGRVGETQYF
-	-	TRBV9	TRBJ2-2	15	TGTGCCAGCAGCCCCTCGAGGACAGTAACCGGGGAGCTGTTTTTT	CASSPSRTVTGELFF
TRBD1	-	TRBV10-1	TRBJ2-1	16	TGCGCCAGCAGTGAGTTGGGGACAGGTGCCTACAATGAGCAGTTCTTC	CASSELGTGAYNEQFF
-	-	TRBV4-3	TRBJ2-2	15	TGCGCCAGCAGCCTTGGACTGGCGAACACCGGGGAGCTGTTTTTT	CASSLGLANTGELFF
TRBD1	-	TRBV3-1/TRBV3-2	TRBJ2-1	13	TGTGCCAGCAGCCACGCAGGGACAGGGGAGCAGTTCTTC	CASSHAGTGEQFF